These 13 T cell receptor beta chains share one sample of origin, sequenced in a study of molecular identifiers for immune sequencing clone quantification. TCRdb analysed the PCR reads with MiXCR anew, one entry per CDR3 protein. The table shows some 650,000 distinct CDR3 sequences, with less than 20% occurring only once. Sequencing input: naive CD8+ T cells from blood, with Jurkat cell RNA spiked in. Subset denoted: FACS-sorted CD8+CD4-CCR7+CD45RA+ naive T cells. The receptors were sampled from a human donor in good health. Some libraries in this study had Jurkat cell RNA spiked in.

In nucleotides, the CDR3 is TGTGCCACCAGGACTAGCGGGAGCTATGAGCAGTTCTTC. This encodes CATRTSGSYEQFF. V usage is TRBV19 and J usage is TRBJ2-1; TRBD2 aligns across 13 bases. Germline V gene data show CDR1 as LNHDA and CDR2 as SQIVND (reference sequence). V was clipped by 10 bases and J by 8 bases; unmatched bases: 5. This CDR3 has 13 amino acids.

This clonotype was counted at least ten times. V and J are TRBV7-9 and TRBJ2-1; 7 bases align to TRBD1. Germline V gene sequence: CDR1 SEHNR, CDR2 FQNEAQ (reference sequence). The CDR3 has 19 residues. The V gene end was trimmed by 5 bases and the J gene end by 7 bases; junction bases not matched to a gene: 23. The CDR3 bases are TGTGCCAGCAGCCTACCTGCCGGGTCAACAGGGGAATATTTGAATGAGCAGTTCTTC. It encodes CASSLPAGSTGEYLNEQFF. Drawing the rest from reference TRBV7-9 and TRBJ2-1, the complete variable domain is DTGVSQNPRHKITKRGQNVTFRCDPISEHNRLYWYRQTLGQGPEFLTYFQNEAQLEKSRLLSDRFSAERPKGSFSTLEIQRTEQGDSAMYLCASSLPAGSTGEYLNEQFFGPGTRLTVL.

This clonotype was seen more than once but under ten times. The rearrangement links TRBV20-1 to TRBJ2-1; 14 bases are shared with TRBD2. Germline CDR1 and CDR2: DFQATT and SNEGSKA (reference sequence). This CDR3 has 17 residues. V shed 3 bases, J shed 0 bases, and the junction held 4 bases outside the gene matches. The CDR3 nucleotides read TGCAGTGCTAGGGGGACTAGCGGGGGTAGCTCCTACAATGAGCAGTTCTTC. Its translation: CSARGTSGGSSYNEQFF.

This clonotype occurred a few times. CDR3 coding DNA: TGCGCCAGCAGCCAAGAAAACTCGGGACTAGCGGGATACAATGAGCAGTTCTTC. Protein: CASSQENSGLAGYNEQFF. This chain links TRBV4-1 with TRBJ2-1; 13 positions agree with TRBD2. V lost 0 bases and J lost 4; bases outside the gene matches: 6. In germline, CDR1 is MGHRA, CDR2 YSYEKL. This CDR3 contains 18 residues.

Ten or more counts support this clonotype. The chain is built from TRBV20-1 and TRBJ2-3; maybe TRBD1 (7 bases). CDR3 length equals 16 residues. Trimming shortened V by 4 bases and J by 0 bases, and 17 bases separated the two germline ends. CDR1 DFQATT and CDR2 SNEGSKA come from the germline V gene (reference sequence). CDR3 sequence: CSAKRQGLWSTDTQYF. CDR3 nucleotides: TGCAGTGCTAAGAGACAGGGACTGTGGAGCACAGATACGCAGTATTTT.

This clonotype appeared a few times. This sequence joins TRBV11-3 and TRBJ2-1; the D gene could be TRBD1 or TRBD2 (6 bases each). Germline CDR1 reads SGHNT; CDR2 reads YENEEA. The CDR3 is made up of 12 amino acids. The germline V and J ends were trimmed by 2 bases and 13 bases, with 12 bases remaining between them. CDR3 coding DNA: TGTGCCAGCAGCTTAAGGGGGGAAAGACAGTTCTTC. It is translated as CASSLRGERQFF.

This clonotype was detected only a few times. This chain uses TRBV6-5 with TRBJ1-3, with TRBD1 matching over 8 bases. CDR1 and CDR2 from the germline V gene are MNHEY and SVGAGI. The CDR3 contains 15 residues. V was clipped by 6 bases and J by 4 bases; unmatched bases: 8. For the CDR3, the DNA is TGTGCCAGCAGGTCTCCGGGACAGGACGGAAACACCATATATTTT. Translated: CASRSPGQDGNTIYF.

A single count supports this clonotype. One junction end does not reproduce the germline sequence, and a read error may be involved. The chain carries TRBV6-5 and TRBJ2-2, with 11 bases matching TRBD2. The germline V gene encodes CDR1 MNHEY and CDR2 SVGAGI. The CDR3 is 17 residues long. CDR3 region: CASNVLAGVPDTGELSF. CDR3 sequence (DNA): TGTGCCAGCAATGTACTAGCGGGGGTTCCTGACACCGGGGAGCTGTCTTTT.

The DNA of the CDR3 is TGTGCCAGCAGTGGACTCACCCCCGGGGAGCTGTTTTTT. Translated, it gives CASSGLTPGELFF. The rearrangement links TRBV25-1 to TRBJ2-2; D is unresolved. CDR1 is MGHDK and CDR2 is SYGVNS in the germline V gene. V was pared by 4 bases and J by 6 bases, with 9 bases between. The CDR3 consists of 13 residues.

Turning to this clonotype: Since a much larger clone is just one base distant, this may be a read error. This chain links TRBV6-2 or TRBV6-3 with TRBJ2-2, with 12 bases matching TRBD1. The CDR3 extends over 17 amino acids. V was pared by 0 bases and J by 3 bases, with 2 bases of the junction left unmatched. Germline loops: CDR1 MNHEY, CDR2 SVGEGT. CDR3: CASSYSGQGADTGELFF. Here the CDR3 DNA reads TGTGCCAGCAGTTACTCGGGACAGGGGGCGGACACCGGGGAGCTGTTTTTT.

This clonotype has a handful of counts. The rearrangement links TRBV4-3 to TRBJ1-2, with 7 bases lining up with TRBD1. The CDR3 is 16 amino acids. Germline loops: CDR1 LGHNA, CDR2 YSLEER. The J segment lost 3 bases and the V segment lost 0 bases, leaving 7 bases of the junction unmatched. The CDR3: CASSQESTGPYYGYTF. As DNA, the CDR3 is TGCGCCAGCAGCCAAGAGTCGACAGGGCCCTACTATGGCTACACCTTC.

This clonotype was seen a few times. The DNA for the CDR3 is TGTGCCAGCAGTCCAGACAGGGGTTTTGAGCAGTTCTTC. Translated, it gives CASSPDRGFEQFF. V is TRBV12-3 or TRBV12-4 and J is TRBJ2-1, with 8 bases fitting TRBD1. J gave up 9 bases and V 5 bases, and 6 bases lay outside the gene matches. This CDR3 is 13 amino acids long.

In regard to this clonotype: A much larger clone is a single base away; this may be a read error. The missing conserved phenylalanine or tryptophan at the end of this CDR3 makes a read error likely. The rearrangement joins TRBV7-6 to TRBJ2-6; a possible D gene is TRBD1 (5 bases). This CDR3 spans 15 amino acids. The V end was cut by 5 bases, the J end by 2 bases, with 10 bases between. Germline V lookup: CDR1 SGHVS, CDR2 FNYEAQ. CDR3 DNA sequence: TGTGCCAGCAGCCCCCTGGGGCCTGGGGCCAACGTCCTGACTCTC. Translating gives CASSPLGPGANVLTL.